The source of this TCR beta chain is a study of regulatory T cells in long-lasting Graves disease. Overall study: Graves' cases, newly diagnosed, had used antithyroid drugs under 3 months.

Researchers made TCR beta libraries by using iRepertoire HTBI primers and running Arm-PCR on CDR3 regions. TCRdb recomputed calls from the multiplex PCR reads with MiXCR, one row per CDR3 protein. Of around 460,000 distinct CDR3 sequences listed, around 13% are singletons. Looked up from germline, CDR1 is LGHDT and CDR2 is YNNKEL (reference sequence). V gave up 0 bases and J gave up 0 bases, with 13 bases separating them. CDR3 size: 17 residues. Regarding time point: newly diagnosed GD, antithyroid drugs for less than 3 months. Researchers made the TCR library from RNA that was extracted from PBMCs. Investigators report Graves' disease was diagnosed under American Thyroid Association guidelines. The same data also went into a second study, on T cells in Graves' hyperthyroidism and ophthalmopathy. This second report adds: With a median lead of around 6.7 months before onset, the model predicted ophthalmopathy.

The sequenced sample was peripheral blood mononuclear cells (PBMCs), obtained at new diagnosis, from a patient treated with antithyroid drugs. The genes are TRBV3-1 and TRBJ2-3; TRBD2 might be the D (6 bases). This receptor was taken from a woman aged 50 to 60 with Graves disease. The CDR3 sequence: CASSQETLAPSTDTQYF. The CDR3 DNA follows: TGTGCCAGCAGCCAAGAGACCCTAGCGCCGAGCACAGATACGCAGTATTTT.